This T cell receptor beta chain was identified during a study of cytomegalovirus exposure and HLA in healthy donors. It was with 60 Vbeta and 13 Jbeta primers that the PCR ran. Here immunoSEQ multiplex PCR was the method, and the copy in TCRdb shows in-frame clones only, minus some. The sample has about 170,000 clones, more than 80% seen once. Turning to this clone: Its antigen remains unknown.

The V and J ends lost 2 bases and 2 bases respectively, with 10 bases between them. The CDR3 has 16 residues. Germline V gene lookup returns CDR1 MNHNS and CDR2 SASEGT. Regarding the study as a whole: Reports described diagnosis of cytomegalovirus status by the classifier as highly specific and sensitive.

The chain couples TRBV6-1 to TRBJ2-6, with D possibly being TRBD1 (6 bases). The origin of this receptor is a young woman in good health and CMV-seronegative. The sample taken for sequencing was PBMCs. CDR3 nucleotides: TGTGCCAGCAGTGAATCCAGGGGCGCTGGGGCCAACGTCCTGACTTTC. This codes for CASSESRGAGANVLTF.